This TCR beta chain was documented in a study of beta chain features in type 1 diabetes. The study, taken as a whole, reports: For type 1 diabetes patients, VDJ junctions showed fewer insertions and more deletions.

Each sorted fraction was over 95% pure. Every bit of the isolated RNA underwent reverse transcription, so sequencing read expressed TCRB transcripts. Method: immunoSEQ multiplex PCR; TCRdb's copy keeps in-frame clones and lacks some. The sample contains about 400,000 clones, roughly 12% of which appear only once. This clone was counted between two and nine times. The antigen remains undetermined. The CDR3 is made up of 16 amino acids. Germline trimming cut 4 bases from V and 0 bases from J; bases unmatched to any gene: 7. Germline values: CDR1 SGHRS, CDR2 YFSETQ. This receptor was obtained from a man between 18 and 29 years old in good health. The rearrangement links TRBV5-1 to TRBJ2-3; 8 nucleotides align to TRBD2. Sequencing used naive CD4+ T cells from blood. CDR3 residues: CASSVLAVLSTDTQYF. DNA for the CDR3: TGCGCCAGCAGCGTACTAGCGGTACTGAGCACAGATACGCAGTATTTT.